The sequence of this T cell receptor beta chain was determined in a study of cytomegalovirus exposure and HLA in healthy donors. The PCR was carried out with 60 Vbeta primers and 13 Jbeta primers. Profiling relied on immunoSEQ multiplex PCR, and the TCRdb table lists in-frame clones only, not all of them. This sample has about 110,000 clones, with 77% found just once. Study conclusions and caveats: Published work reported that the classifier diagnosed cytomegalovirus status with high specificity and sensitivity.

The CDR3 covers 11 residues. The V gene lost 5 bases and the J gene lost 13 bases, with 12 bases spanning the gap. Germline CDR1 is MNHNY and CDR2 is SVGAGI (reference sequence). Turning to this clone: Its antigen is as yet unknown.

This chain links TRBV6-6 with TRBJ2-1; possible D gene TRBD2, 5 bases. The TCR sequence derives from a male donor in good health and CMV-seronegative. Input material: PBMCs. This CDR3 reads CASSDPRAQFF. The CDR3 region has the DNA TGTGCCAGCAGTGACCCGAGGGCCCAGTTCTTC.